A selection of T cell receptor beta chains follows, all from one sample in a study of blood T cells in healthy people across ages. TCRdb redid the calling of the 5' RACE reads with MiXCR, one entry per CDR3 protein. This sample has 750,000 to 950,000 distinct CDR3 sequences, with 29% found just once. A further study also used this sample, focusing on T cells of mothers and their children.

Sample: blood. Every receptor here comes from a woman aged 40 to 55 in good health. CDR3s include the opening cysteine and the closing phenylalanine or tryptophan. A D gene is named only where the DNA matches it firmly. Clone size is stated in some rows and not others, as once, few, many or a class when expanded.

>TRBV10-3|TRBJ1-5|-|-
CAIGRDNQPQHF
TGTGCCATCGGCAGGGACAATCAGCCCCAGCATTTT
>TRBV7-2|TRBJ2-1|-|few
CASSHLTQGTSYNEQFF
TGTGCCAGCAGCCACCTTACCCAGGGTACCTCCTACAATGAGCAGTTCTTC
>TRBV14|TRBJ2-2|TRBD1|many
CASSQTGSNTGELFF
TGTGCCAGCAGCCAGACAGGGTCGAACACCGGGGAGCTGTTTTTT
>TRBV9|TRBJ2-5|TRBD2|many
CASSVGTSVETQYF
TGTGCCAGCAGCGTAGGTACTAGCGTGGAGACCCAGTACTTC
>TRBV7-2|TRBJ1-1|-|few
CASSLSGRGRTEAFF
TGTGCCAGCAGCTTAAGCGGTCGGGGACGCACTGAAGCTTTCTTT
>TRBV2|TRBJ1-4|TRBD1|few
CASGLTGGRRKLFF
TGTGCCAGCGGATTGACAGGGGGCAGGAGAAAACTGTTTTTT
>TRBV3-1|TRBJ1-1|-|few
CASGDKTEAFF
TGTGCCAGCGGTGATAAAACTGAAGCTTTCTTT
>TRBV7-2|TRBJ2-7|-|many
CASSHRTGAGEQYF
TGTGCCAGCAGCCACCGGACGGGCGCCGGCGAGCAGTACTTC
>TRBV28|TRBJ1-2|-|few
CASSLPRWGGNGYTF
TGTGCCAGCAGTTTACCGCGTTGGGGTGGTAATGGCTACACCTTC
>TRBV24-1|TRBJ2-5|-|-
CATSDLSPGRGETQYF
TGTGCCACCAGTGATTTGTCCCCCGGAAGGGGGGAGACCCAGTACTTC
>TRBV20-1|TRBJ2-3|-|few
CSAISFLALSTDTQYF
TGCAGTGCCATATCGTTTCTAGCACTCAGCACAGATACGCAGTATTTT
>TRBV5-6|TRBJ2-1|TRBD2|-
CASSLVLAGDRNEQFF
TGTGCCAGCAGCTTAGTACTAGCGGGGGATCGCAATGAGCAGTTCTTC
>TRBV11-2|TRBJ1-4|TRBD1|-
CASSPIQGAANEKLFF
TGTGCCAGCAGCCCCATCCAGGGGGCCGCTAATGAAAAACTGTTTTTT
>TRBV11-1|TRBJ2-7|-|many
CASSPIGGALSYEQYF
TGTGCCAGCAGCCCCATAGGGGGGGCGCTCAGCTACGAGCAGTACTTC
>TRBV27|TRBJ2-7|TRBD1|many
CASSSTTLTGVVAYEQYF
TGTGCCAGCAGTTCCACCACCCTGACAGGGGTCGTCGCCTACGAGCAGTACTTC
>TRBV20-1|TRBJ1-5|-|few
CSATSGLGQPQHF
TGCAGTGCAACCTCGGGGTTGGGTCAGCCCCAGCATTTT
>TRBV14|TRBJ2-3|-|-
CASSQDRLGSWGERTDTQYF
TGTGCCAGCAGCCAAGATCGCCTGGGGAGCTGGGGGGAACGCACAGATACGCAGTATTTT
>TRBV5-1|TRBJ2-3|-|few
CASSPTDPTDTQYF
TGCGCCAGCAGCCCGACGGACCCCACAGATACGCAGTATTTT
>TRBV7-9|TRBJ2-6|-|-
CASSLEVVLTF
TGTGCCAGCAGCTTAGAGGTCGTCCTGACTTTC
>TRBV5-1|TRBJ1-3|-|-
CASSMTPVSGNTIYF
TGCGCCAGCAGCATGACACCCGTCTCTGGAAACACCATATATTTT
>TRBV30|TRBJ1-2|-|-
CAWSATWGYGYTF
TGTGCCTGGAGTGCCACGTGGGGGTATGGCTACACCTTC
>TRBV12-3/TRBV12-4|TRBJ2-7|TRBD1|many
CASSSNWDRGYEQYF
TGTGCCAGCAGTTCAAATTGGGACAGGGGCTACGAGCAGTACTTC
>TRBV7-2|TRBJ2-2|-|few
CASSLPHLGELFF
TGTGCCAGCAGCCTCCCTCACCTCGGGGAGCTGTTTTTT
>TRBV6-2/TRBV6-3|TRBJ2-1|-|many
CASRLQDTINNEQFF
TGTGCCAGCAGACTTCAGGACACGATTAACAATGAGCAGTTCTTC
>TRBV5-1|TRBJ2-4|TRBD1|many
CASSWGTDNLAKNIQYF
TGCGCCAGCAGCTGGGGGACAGACAATCTAGCCAAAAACATTCAGTACTTC
>TRBV7-9|TRBJ2-7|-|-
CASSSLEDGSPYEQYF
TGTGCCAGCAGCTCCTTGGAGGACGGAAGCCCCTACGAGCAGTACTTC
>TRBV27|TRBJ2-7|-|many
CASSLSPGFEQYF
TGTGCCAGCAGTTTATCGCCGGGGTTCGAGCAGTACTTC
>TRBV10-3|TRBJ2-7|TRBD2|many
CAISGGREGEQYF
TGTGCCATCAGTGGGGGCAGGGAGGGCGAGCAGTACTTC
>TRBV5-1|TRBJ2-6|-|-
CASSLSAGSGANVLTF
TGCGCCAGCAGCTTGAGTGCAGGCTCTGGGGCCAACGTCCTGACTTTC
>TRBV24-1|TRBJ1-3|TRBD1|few
CATSDPGTDVGGNTIYF
TGTGCCACCAGTGACCCCGGGACAGATGTCGGCGGAAACACCATATATTTT
>TRBV7-9|TRBJ2-7|-|-
CASLSSGSYEQYF
TGTGCCAGCCTCTCATCAGGATCCTACGAGCAGTACTTC
>TRBV6-6|TRBJ2-7|TRBD2|few
CASTPRTSGNYEQYF
TGTGCCAGCACCCCGCGGACTAGCGGAAACTACGAGCAGTACTTC